A selection of T cell receptor beta chains follows, all from one sample in a study of shared clonotypes between healthy human individuals. Measured with immunoSEQ multiplex PCR; TCRdb has only the in-frame clones, and not every one. The table includes approximately 1,500,000 clones, about 98% detected once. The material sequenced was naive CD4+ T cells sorted from blood. The source is a man aged 25-40 years in good health. CDR3s include the opening cysteine and the closing phenylalanine or tryptophan. Only part of the rows carry a size: once, few, many, or a class if the clone is expanded.

v_call clone_size cdr3_aa
TRBV5-8 once CASSLVLQGSGNTIYF
TRBV2 - CASSLDRGSGNTIYF
TRBV19 - CASSITTGSYGYTF
TRBV29-1 - CSVFPGWGTDTQYF
TRBV5-4 - CASSSPGGSGELFF
TRBV5-1 once CASSLAFGETGRYNEQFF
TRBV30 - CAWSVQASGVIWWHEQYF
TRBV30 - CAWSGVNTGELFF
TRBV7-3 - CASSAPGLAGGHSYNEQFF
TRBV10-1 - CASSESVAATDTQYF
TRBV5-1 - CASSLEPRGSTEAFF
TRBV7-6 - CASSLQLGGEQYF
TRBV28 - CASRLGLAGLSSYNEQFF
TRBV29-1 - CSVKGTSDTQYF
TRBV1 - CTSRQGGYTF
TRBV2 - CASILDETNTGELFF
TRBV5-1 - CASSEWTGRAPTVTDTQYF
TRBV5-8 - CANEVRGTQYF
TRBV18 - CASSLGLEVYTGELFF
TRBV4-1 - CASSQGLLTSGRVYNEQFF
TRBV4-1 - CASSQVLHEQFF
TRBV2 - CASSVSGGSGNTIYF
TRBV28 - CASSLRRVAKNIQYF
TRBV5-6 - CASSLLGINLNTEAFF
TRBV29-1 once CSVSRETQYF
TRBV11-3 - CASERDSYTGELFF
TRBV5-1 - CASSSHRPASGNTIYF
TRBV28 - CASSSPGNGGGYEQYF
TRBV5-1 - CASSLEVGAEQYF
TRBV6-4 - CASSATGGAKTQYF
TRBV18 - CASSPPGTYGYTF
TRBV10-1 once CASSDLVSGGLFF
TRBV6-6 - CASSYLGLADSYEQYF
TRBV7-9 once CASSFFRGGRAGIDTQYF
TRBV9 - CASSPTNTGELFF
TRBV7-9 - CASQAEETQYF
TRBV4-2 - CASSHASSYNEQFF
TRBV2 - CASGRDRVTEAFF
TRBV5-1 once CASSPGTSQETQYF
TRBV28 - CAVRQGPTDTQYF
TRBV10-3 - CAIRDEETQYF
TRBV29-1 - CSVGGVGEQFF
TRBV27 - CASSPLGGVGNNEQFF
TRBV9 - CASSVVAANTEAFF
TRBV19 once CASSIPGIINTEAFF
TRBV5-4 - CASSLRLAGVGTDTQYF
TRBV9 - CASSVEPGPLGGYNEQFF
TRBV14 - CASSQGTTGLLLAQYF
TRBV5-6 - CASSFGESGRKLFF
TRBV9 once CASSVNTGELFF
TRBV2 - CASTANTRRQPQHF